The next 15 T cell receptor beta chains were all read from a single sample in a study of T-cell reconstitution after alpha-beta-depleted transplantation in children. A TCRbeta library incorporating unique molecular identifiers was prepared. TCRdb used MiXCR to reprocess the PCR reads, holding one entry per CDR3 protein. This sample has 750,000 to 950,000 distinct CDR3 sequences, with around 15% found just once. Source: PBMCs, mostly from graft donor cells, taken 360 days after TCRalphabeta/CD19-depleted stem cell transplant. Every receptor here comes from a male patient younger than 18 who had a stem cell transplant for acute lymphoblastic leukemia, so the T cells may come from the graft donor.

The chain couples TRBV7-8 to TRBJ2-1; 8 nucleotides agree with TRBD2. The CDR3 extends over 14 amino acids. The trim removed 2 bases at V and 9 bases at J, leaving 6 bases unmatched. CDR1 SGHVS and CDR2 FQNEAQ come from the germline V gene. CDR3 nucleotide sequence: TGTGCCAGCAGCTTAACCTGGACTAGCAGTGAGCAGTTCTTC. This gives the protein CASSLTWTSSEQFF.

This rearrangement joins TRBV10-3 to TRBJ2-7, with 7 bases fitting TRBD1. J was trimmed by 4 bases and V by 8 bases; bases with no gene match: 17. CDR1 ENHRY and CDR2 SYGVKD come from the germline V gene. The CDR3 runs 16 residues. CDR3 DNA: TGTGCCATCCCAGGGGGTGATGGGGAGAAGTTTTACGAGCAGTACTTC. It yields the protein CAIPGGDGEKFYEQYF.

This chain uses TRBV4-1 with TRBJ2-1; D is unresolved. CDR3 size: 14 residues. V was clipped by 0 bases and J by 7 bases, with 10 bases between them. Germline CDR1 reads MGHRA; CDR2 reads YSYEKL. The CDR3 DNA is TGCGCCAGCAGCCAAGATGGACCCCCAAATGAGCAGTTCTTC. This codes for CASSQDGPPNEQFF.

This chain uses TRBV7-3 with TRBJ2-1; D is ambiguous. Germline CDR1 SGHTA, CDR2 FQGTGA. The CDR3 consists of 15 residues. V dropped 8 bases and J dropped 0 bases, with 14 bases sitting between them. CDR3 bases: TGTGCCAGCGGCCCTGGACCGAACTCCTACAATGAGCAGTTCTTC. As protein: CASGPGPNSYNEQFF.

The gene calls are TRBV11-3 and TRBJ2-2; no definite D call. The CDR3 loop spans 14 amino acids. The V and J ends lost 2 bases and 6 bases respectively, with 10 bases between them. Germline CDR1 reads SGHNT; CDR2 reads YENEEA. CDR3 nucleotide sequence: TGTGCCAGCAGCTTACAAGAGCTACCCGGGGAGCTGTTTTTT. This gives the protein CASSLQELPGELFF.

This clonotype has more than one count but fewer than ten. An end of the junction differs from the germline gene, which may be a read error. The chain employs TRBV27 and TRBJ2-1, with 8 positions matching TRBD2. Germline assignment: CDR1 MNHEY and CDR2 SMNVEV (reference sequence). The CDR3 is 12 amino acids. DNA of the CDR3: TGTGCCAGCAGTTTAGCTGGACTAGCTGCCATCTTC. Translated, it gives CASSLAGLAAIF.

V gene TRBV5-6 combines with J gene TRBJ2-1, with 8 nucleotides matching TRBD1. V was clipped by 5 bases and J by 6 bases; unmatched bases: 13. This CDR3 is 16 amino acids long. The germline CDR1 and CDR2 sequences are SGHDT and YYEEEE. The DNA for the CDR3 is TGTGCCAGCAGTTGGTGGACAGGGTTGGATGGCAATGAGCAGTTCTTC. It codes for CASSWWTGLDGNEQFF. The full variable domain, its missing parts supplied by reference TRBV5-6 and TRBJ2-1, is DAGVTQSPTHLIKTRGQQVTLRCSPKSGHDTVSWYQQALGQGPQFIFQYYEEEERQRGNFPDRFSGHQFPNYSSELNVNALLLGDSALYLCASSWWTGLDGNEQFFGPGTRLTVL.

Ten or more counts support this clonotype. The chain recombines TRBV7-6 with TRBJ2-2, with 9 bases that match TRBD2. Unmatched junction bases numbered 3, after V lost 4 bases and J lost 3 bases. Per the germline V gene, CDR1 is SGHVS and CDR2 is FNYEAQ. The CDR3 extends over 15 amino acids. The CDR3 here is CASSSIAGDTGELFF. The CDR3 nucleotides are TGTGCCAGCAGCTCGATAGCGGGAGACACCGGGGAGCTGTTTTTT.

This chain joins TRBV12-3 or TRBV12-4 and TRBJ2-1; D not resolved. The CDR3 contains 12 residues. V lost 4 bases to trimming and J lost 5 bases, with 6 bases between them. The CDR3 sequence: CASSSYHNEQFF. CDR3 nucleotides: TGTGCCAGCAGTTCCTACCACAATGAGCAGTTCTTC.

This clonotype was detected ten times or more. Here the CDR3 DNA reads TGTGCCAGCAGGCAGCGGGGGACAGGACCCAACGAGCAGTACTTC. The encoded protein is CASRQRGTGPNEQYF. The rearrangement uses TRBV27 and TRBJ2-7; D tentatively fits TRBD1 or TRBD2 (8 bases each). The V end lost 6 bases, the J end lost 5 bases, and 20 bases lay between the germline ends. The CDR3 covers 15 residues. Per the germline V gene, CDR1 is MNHEY and CDR2 is SMNVEV (reference sequence).

The chain joins TRBV4-2 to TRBJ2-7, with D tentatively TRBD2 (6 bases). This CDR3 has 16 residues. Germline assignment: CDR1 LGHNA and CDR2 YNFKEQ. Trimming took 4 bases from V and 5 from J, leaving 21 bases between them. This chain's CDR3 is CASSPAGWEERHEQYF. The CDR3 DNA follows: TGTGCCAGCAGCCCTGCTGGGTGGGAGGAGCGACACGAGCAGTACTTC.

V gene TRBV9 combines with J gene TRBJ2-2; 12 bases match TRBD2. The ends lost 3 bases at V and 3 bases at J; junction bases unmatched: 12. The CDR3 contains 19 residues. Per the germline V gene, CDR1 is SGDLS and CDR2 is YYNGEE. CDR3 region: CASSAGKGLAGFDTGELFF. CDR3 DNA: TGTGCCAGCAGCGCCGGTAAGGGACTAGCGGGCTTCGACACCGGGGAGCTGTTTTTT.

The J gene is TRBJ2-7, the V gene TRBV25-1, with unresolved D. V was pared by 8 bases and J by 1 base, with 6 bases between. The length of the CDR3 is 11 residues. CDR1 and CDR2 from the germline V gene are MGHDK and SYGVNS. Here the CDR3 DNA reads TGTGCCAGCGGGGTATCCTACGAGCAGTACTTC. It translates to CASGVSYEQYF.

This chain joins TRBV5-1 and TRBJ2-7, with 13 bases matching TRBD2. V was pared by 0 bases and J by 2 bases, with 8 bases of the junction left unmatched. CDR3 length: 18 amino acids. Germline lookup yields CDR1 SGHRS and CDR2 YFSETQ. As DNA, the CDR3 is TGCGCCAGCAGCTTGGATGGACTAGCGGGAGCCCGTACCTACGAGCAGTACTTC. It codes for CASSLDGLAGARTYEQYF.

This clonotype was picked up a small number of times. The rearrangement joins TRBV28 to TRBJ2-7, with 8 bases that match TRBD1. Trimming cost V 6 bases and J 3 bases; bases outside gene matches: 13. CDR1 is MDHEN and CDR2 is SYDVKM in the germline V gene. The CDR3 consists of 16 residues. This CDR3 is CASRGTGWLADYEQYF. Here the CDR3 DNA reads TGTGCCAGCAGGGGGACAGGATGGCTAGCAGACTACGAGCAGTACTTC.